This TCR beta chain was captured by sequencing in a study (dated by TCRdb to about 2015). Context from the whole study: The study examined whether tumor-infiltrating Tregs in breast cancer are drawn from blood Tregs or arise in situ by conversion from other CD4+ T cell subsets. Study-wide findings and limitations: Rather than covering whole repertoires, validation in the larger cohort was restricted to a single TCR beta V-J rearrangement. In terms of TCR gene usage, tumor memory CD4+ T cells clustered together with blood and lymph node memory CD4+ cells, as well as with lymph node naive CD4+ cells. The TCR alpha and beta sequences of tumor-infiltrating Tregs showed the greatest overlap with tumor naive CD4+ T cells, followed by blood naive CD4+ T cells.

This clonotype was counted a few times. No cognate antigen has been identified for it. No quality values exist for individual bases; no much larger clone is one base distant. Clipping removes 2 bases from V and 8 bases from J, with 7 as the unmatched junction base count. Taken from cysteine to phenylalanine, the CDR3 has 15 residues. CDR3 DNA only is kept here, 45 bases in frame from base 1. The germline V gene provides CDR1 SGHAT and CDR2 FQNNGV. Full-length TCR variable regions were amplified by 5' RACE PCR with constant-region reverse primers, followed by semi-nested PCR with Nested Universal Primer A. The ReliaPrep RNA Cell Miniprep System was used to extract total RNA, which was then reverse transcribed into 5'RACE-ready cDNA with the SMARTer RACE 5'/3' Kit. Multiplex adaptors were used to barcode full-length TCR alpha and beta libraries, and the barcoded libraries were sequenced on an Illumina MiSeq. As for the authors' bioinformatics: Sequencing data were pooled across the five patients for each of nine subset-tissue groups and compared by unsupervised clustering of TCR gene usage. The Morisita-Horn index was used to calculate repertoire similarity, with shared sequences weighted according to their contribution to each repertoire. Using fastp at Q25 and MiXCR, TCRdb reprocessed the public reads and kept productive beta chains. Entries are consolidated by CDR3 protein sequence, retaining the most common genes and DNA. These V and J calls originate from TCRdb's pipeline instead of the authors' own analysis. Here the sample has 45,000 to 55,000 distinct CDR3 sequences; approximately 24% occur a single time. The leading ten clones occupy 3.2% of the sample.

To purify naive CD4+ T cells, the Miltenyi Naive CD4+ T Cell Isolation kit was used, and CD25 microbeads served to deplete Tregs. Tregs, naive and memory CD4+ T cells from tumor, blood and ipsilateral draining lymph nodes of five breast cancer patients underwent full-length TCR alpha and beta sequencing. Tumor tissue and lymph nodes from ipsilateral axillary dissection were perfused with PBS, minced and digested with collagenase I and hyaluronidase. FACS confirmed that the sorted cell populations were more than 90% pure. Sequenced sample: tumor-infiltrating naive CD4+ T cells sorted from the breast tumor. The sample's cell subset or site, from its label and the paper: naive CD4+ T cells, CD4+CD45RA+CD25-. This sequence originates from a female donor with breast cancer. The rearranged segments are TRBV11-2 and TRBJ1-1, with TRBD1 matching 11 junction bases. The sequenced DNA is TGTGCCAGCAGCTTACCCAGGACAGGGGGCGACGAAGCTTTCTTT. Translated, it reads CASSLPRTGGDEAFF.